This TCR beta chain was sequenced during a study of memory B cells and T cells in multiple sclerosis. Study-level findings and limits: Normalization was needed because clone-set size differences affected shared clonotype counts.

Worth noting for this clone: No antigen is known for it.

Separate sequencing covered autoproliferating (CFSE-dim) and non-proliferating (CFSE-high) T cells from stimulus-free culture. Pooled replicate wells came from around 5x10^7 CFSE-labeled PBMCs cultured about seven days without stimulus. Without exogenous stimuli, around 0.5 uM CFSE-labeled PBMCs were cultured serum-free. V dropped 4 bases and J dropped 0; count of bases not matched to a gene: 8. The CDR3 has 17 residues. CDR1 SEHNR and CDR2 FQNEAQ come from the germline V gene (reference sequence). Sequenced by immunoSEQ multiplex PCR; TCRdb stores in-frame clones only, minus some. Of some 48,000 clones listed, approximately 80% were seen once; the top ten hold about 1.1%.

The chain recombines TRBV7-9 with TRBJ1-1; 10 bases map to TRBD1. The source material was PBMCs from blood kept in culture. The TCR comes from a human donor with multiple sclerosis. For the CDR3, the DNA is TGTGCCAGCAGCTCTTGGACAGGGGGAGCCATGAACACTGAAGCTTTCTTT. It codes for CASSSWTGGAMNTEAFF.